Described below is a single TCR beta chain sequence and its context. Its antigen is unidentified. TCRdb itself ran the reads through MiXCR, one entry per CDR3 protein. The sample lists about 120,000 distinct CDR3 sequences, 30% occurring once. The data stem from a study of T cell repertoires in cytomegalovirus infection. CDR3 length: 15 amino acids. Germline V gives CDR1 SEHNR, CDR2 FQNEAQ (reference sequence). The V and J ends lost 4 bases and 4 bases, in that order; junction bases with no gene match: 9. The sample here was CD8+ T cells from cultured PBMCs, taken from culture after CMV antigen stimulation. This chain uses TRBV7-9 with TRBJ2-7, with 8 bases matching TRBD1. The clonotype comes from a human donor in good health (CMV status not recorded). Some clones in this sample may be carry-over from other donors' samples. DNA of the CDR3: TGTGCCAGCAGCTCTTCAAACAGGGGGGTATACGAGCAGTACTTC. Translated, it gives CASSSSNRGVYEQYF.